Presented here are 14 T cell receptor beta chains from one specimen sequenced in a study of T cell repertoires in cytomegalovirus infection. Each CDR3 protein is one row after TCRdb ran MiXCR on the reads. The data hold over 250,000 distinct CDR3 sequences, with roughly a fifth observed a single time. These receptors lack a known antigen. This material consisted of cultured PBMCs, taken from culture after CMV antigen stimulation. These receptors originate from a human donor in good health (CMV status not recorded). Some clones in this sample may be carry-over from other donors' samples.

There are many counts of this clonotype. The CDR3, as DNA: TGTGCCAGCAGCTGGGACAGGAACACTGAAGCTTTCTTT. It is translated as CASSWDRNTEAFF. The chain uses TRBV11-3 and TRBJ1-1, with TRBD1 matching 7 bases. Looked up from germline, CDR1 is SGHNT and CDR2 is YENEEA. The ends lost 4 bases at V and 1 base at J; junction bases unmatched: 0. The CDR3 covers 13 residues.

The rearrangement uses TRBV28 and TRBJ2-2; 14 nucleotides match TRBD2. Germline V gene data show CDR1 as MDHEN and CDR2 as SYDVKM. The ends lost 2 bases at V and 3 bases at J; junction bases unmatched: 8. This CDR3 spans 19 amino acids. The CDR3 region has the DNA TGTGCCAGCAGTTTACGGGGACTAGCGGGAGCCGGAGACACCGGGGAGCTGTTTTTT. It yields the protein CASSLRGLAGAGDTGELFF.

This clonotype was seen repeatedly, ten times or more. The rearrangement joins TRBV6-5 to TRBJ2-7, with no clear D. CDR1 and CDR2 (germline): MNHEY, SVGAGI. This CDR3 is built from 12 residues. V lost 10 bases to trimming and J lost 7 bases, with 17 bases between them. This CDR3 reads CATRSLIGEQYF. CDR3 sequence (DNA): TGTGCCACCCGAAGTCTTATCGGAGAGCAGTACTTC.

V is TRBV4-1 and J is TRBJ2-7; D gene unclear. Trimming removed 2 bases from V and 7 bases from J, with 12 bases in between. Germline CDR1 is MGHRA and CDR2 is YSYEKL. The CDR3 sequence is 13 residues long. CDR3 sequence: CASSQLGLLEQYF. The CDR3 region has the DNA TGCGCCAGCAGCCAACTAGGCCTTTTGGAGCAGTACTTC.

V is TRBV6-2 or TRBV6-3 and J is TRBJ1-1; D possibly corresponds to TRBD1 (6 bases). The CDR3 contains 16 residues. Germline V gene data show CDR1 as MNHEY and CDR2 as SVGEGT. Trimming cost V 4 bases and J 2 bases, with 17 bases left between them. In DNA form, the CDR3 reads TGTGCCAGCAGTTCCCGGGACACGAGACCTAACACTGAAGCTTTCTTT. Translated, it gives CASSSRDTRPNTEAFF.

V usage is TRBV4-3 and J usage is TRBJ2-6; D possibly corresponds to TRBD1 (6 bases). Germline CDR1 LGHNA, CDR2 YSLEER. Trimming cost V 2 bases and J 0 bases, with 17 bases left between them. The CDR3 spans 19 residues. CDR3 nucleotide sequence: TGCGCCAGCAGCCAATCGACTACGACAGGAGACTCTGGGGCCAACGTCCTGACTTTC. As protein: CASSQSTTTGDSGANVLTF.

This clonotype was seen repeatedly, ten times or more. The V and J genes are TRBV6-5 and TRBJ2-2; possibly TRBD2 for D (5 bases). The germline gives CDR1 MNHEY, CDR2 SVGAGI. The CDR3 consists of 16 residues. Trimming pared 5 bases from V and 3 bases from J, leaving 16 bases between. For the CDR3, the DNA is TGTGCCAGCAGTAGCTTAGGGAGCCTGGACACCGGGGAGCTGTTTTTT. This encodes CASSSLGSLDTGELFF.

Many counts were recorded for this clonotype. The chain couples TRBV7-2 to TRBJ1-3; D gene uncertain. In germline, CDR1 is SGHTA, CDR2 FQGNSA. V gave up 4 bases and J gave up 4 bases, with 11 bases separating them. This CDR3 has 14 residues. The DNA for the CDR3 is TGTGCCAGCAGCTGGAAGGGAAGAGGAAACACCATATATTTT. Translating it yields CASSWKGRGNTIYF.

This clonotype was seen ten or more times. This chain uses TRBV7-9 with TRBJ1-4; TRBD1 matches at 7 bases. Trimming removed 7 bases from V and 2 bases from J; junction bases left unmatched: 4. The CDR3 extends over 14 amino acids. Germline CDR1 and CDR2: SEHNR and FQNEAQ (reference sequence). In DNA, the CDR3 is TGTGCCAGCACCCCGGGACAGACTAATGAAAAACTGTTTTTT. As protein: CASTPGQTNEKLFF.

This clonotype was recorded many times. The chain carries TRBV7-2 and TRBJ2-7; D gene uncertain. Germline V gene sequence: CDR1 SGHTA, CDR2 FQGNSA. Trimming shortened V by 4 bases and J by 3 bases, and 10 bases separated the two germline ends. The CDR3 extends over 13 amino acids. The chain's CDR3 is CASSSILLYEQYF. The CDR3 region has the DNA TGTGCCAGCAGCTCGATACTTCTCTACGAGCAGTACTTC.

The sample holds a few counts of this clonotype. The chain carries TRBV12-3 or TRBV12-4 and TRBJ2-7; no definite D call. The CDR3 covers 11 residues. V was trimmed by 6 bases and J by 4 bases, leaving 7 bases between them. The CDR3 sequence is CASSQRYEQYF. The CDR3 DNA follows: TGTGCCAGCAGCCAGAGGTACGAGCAGTACTTC.

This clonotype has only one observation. This CDR3 is CSAMTDSYGYTF. In nucleotides, the CDR3 is TGCAGCGCCATGACAGACTCCTATGGCTACACCTTC. The rearrangement joins TRBV29-1 to TRBJ1-2, with D perhaps matching TRBD1 (5 bases). Trimming pared 7 bases from V and 4 bases from J, leaving 13 bases between. Germline V CDR1 and CDR2: SQVTM, ANQGSEA. This CDR3 is 12 amino acids long.

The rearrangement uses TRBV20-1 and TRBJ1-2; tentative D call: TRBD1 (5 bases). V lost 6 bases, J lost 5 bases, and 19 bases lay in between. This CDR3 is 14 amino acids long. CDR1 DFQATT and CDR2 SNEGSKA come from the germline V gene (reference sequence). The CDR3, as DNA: TGCAGTGCCGCGATTTCCCGGGGGGGGTATGGCTACACCTTC. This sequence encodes CSAAISRGGYGYTF.

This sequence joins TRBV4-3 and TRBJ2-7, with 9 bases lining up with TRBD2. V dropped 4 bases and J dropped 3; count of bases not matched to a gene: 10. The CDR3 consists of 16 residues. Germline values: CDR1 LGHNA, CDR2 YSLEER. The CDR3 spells CASSPSKREVSYEQYV. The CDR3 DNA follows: TGCGCCAGCAGCCCCTCAAAGCGGGAGGTCAGCTACGAGCAGTACGTC.